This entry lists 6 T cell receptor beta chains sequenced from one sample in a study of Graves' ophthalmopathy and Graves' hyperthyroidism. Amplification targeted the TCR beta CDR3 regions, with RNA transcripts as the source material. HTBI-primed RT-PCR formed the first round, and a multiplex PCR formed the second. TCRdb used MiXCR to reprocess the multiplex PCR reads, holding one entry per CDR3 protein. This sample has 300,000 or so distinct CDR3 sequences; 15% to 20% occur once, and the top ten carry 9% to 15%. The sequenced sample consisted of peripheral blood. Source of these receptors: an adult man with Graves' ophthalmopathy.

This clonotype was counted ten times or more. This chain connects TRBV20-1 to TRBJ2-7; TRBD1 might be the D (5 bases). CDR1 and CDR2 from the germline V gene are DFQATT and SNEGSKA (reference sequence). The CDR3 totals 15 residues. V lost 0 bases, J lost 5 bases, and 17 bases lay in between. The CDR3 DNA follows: TGCAGTGCTAGAGATGGAAGGGGAAGTTCGGACGAGCAGTACTTC. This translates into CSARDGRGSSDEQYF.

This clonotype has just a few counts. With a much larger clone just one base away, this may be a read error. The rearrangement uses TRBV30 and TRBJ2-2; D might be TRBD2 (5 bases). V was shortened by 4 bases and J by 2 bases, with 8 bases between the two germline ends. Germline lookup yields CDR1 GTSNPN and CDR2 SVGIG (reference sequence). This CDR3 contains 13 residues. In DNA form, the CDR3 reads TGTGCCTGGATCAGCGGAAACACCGGGGAGCTGTTTTTT. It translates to CAWISGNTGELFF.

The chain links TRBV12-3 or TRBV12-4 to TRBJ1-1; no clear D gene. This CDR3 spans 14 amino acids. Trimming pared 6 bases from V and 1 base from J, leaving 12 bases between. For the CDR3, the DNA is TGTGCCAGCAGGGTCGAATGGCAGAACACTGAAGCTTTCTTT. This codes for CASRVEWQNTEAFF.

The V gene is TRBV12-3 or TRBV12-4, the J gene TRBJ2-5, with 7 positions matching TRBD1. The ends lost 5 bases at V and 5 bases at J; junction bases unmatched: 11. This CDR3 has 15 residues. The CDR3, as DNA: TGTGCCAGCAGTCCCCAGCGACAGGGCGCCGAGACCCAGTACTTC. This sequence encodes CASSPQRQGAETQYF.

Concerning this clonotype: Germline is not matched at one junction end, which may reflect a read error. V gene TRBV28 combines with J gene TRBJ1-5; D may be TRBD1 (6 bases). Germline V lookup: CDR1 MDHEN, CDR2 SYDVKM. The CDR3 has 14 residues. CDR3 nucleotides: TGTGCCAGCAGCCGGAGAGGGGGTAATCAGCCCCAGCCTTTT. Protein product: CASSRRGGNQPQPF.

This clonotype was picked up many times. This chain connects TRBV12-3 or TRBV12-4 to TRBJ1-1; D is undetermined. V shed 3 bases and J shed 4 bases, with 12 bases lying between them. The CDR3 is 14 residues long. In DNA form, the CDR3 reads TGTGCCAGCAGTTTTGAGCCACTCGGCACTGAAGCTTTCTTT. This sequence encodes CASSFEPLGTEAFF.